The next 21 T cell receptor beta chains were all read from a single sample in a study of siplizumab effects on memory and regulatory T cells. Some clones are missing from TCRdb's copy, which holds only in-frame ones; the method was immunoSEQ multiplex PCR. Here the sample spans over 80,000 clones, about 94% being singletons. The sample taken for sequencing was non-Treg CD4+ T cells sorted from blood. These receptor sequences come from a human donor in good health.

The rearrangement links TRBV9 to TRBJ2-7, with TRBD2 as a possible D gene (6 bases). The CDR3 extends over 15 amino acids. Germline assignment: CDR1 SGDLS and CDR2 YYNGEE. V was pared by 0 bases and J by 1 base, with 11 bases between. CDR3 coding DNA: TGTGCCAGCAGCGTAGGCGGAGGGAGGTCCTACGAGCAGTACTTC. This sequence encodes CASSVGGGRSYEQYF.

The chain's CDR3 is CASVGMRPPGNEQFF. For the CDR3, the DNA is TGTGCCAGCGTGGGGATGAGACCGCCGGGCAATGAGCAGTTCTTC. The chain combines TRBV28 with TRBJ2-1; no clear D gene. Trimming pared 8 bases from V and 6 bases from J, leaving 20 bases between. Per the germline V gene, CDR1 is MDHEN and CDR2 is SYDVKM. The CDR3 sequence is 15 residues long.

The chain recombines TRBV6-4 with TRBJ2-3, with TRBD2 matching over 10 bases. After removal of 3 bases from V and 8 bases from J, the junction contained 11 bases not matched to a gene. CDR3 length: 16 amino acids. Germline assignment: CDR1 MRHNA and CDR2 SNTAGT. The CDR3 loop reads CASSDFTSGIPGTQYF. The CDR3 region has the DNA TGTGCCAGCAGTGATTTTACTAGCGGGATCCCCGGTACGCAGTATTTT.

The chain carries TRBV7-3 and TRBJ2-5; 10 bases line up with TRBD2. V dropped 5 bases and J dropped 3; count of bases not matched to a gene: 9. The CDR3 runs 16 residues. Germline V gives CDR1 SGHTA, CDR2 FQGTGA. CDR3 in DNA: TGTGCCAGCAGCCCCTTGGGAGCGGGAGGGAAAGAGACCCAGTACTTC. Protein: CASSPLGAGGKETQYF.

The chain combines TRBV5-5 with TRBJ2-5; D not certain. V lost 4 bases and J 5 bases, leaving 18 bases between the germline ends. CDR1 SGHKS and CDR2 YYEKEE come from the germline V gene (reference sequence). The length of the CDR3 is 15 residues. CDR3 sequence reads: CASSPAVKDRETQYF. CDR3 coding DNA: TGTGCCAGCAGCCCCGCAGTCAAGGATCGGGAGACCCAGTACTTC.

The chain couples TRBV11-2 to TRBJ2-3; 7 nucleotides agree with TRBD2. The CDR3 length is 14 residues. V lost 3 bases and J lost 6; bases outside the gene matches: 6. Germline CDR1 and CDR2: SGHAT and FQNNGV. This chain's CDR3 is CASSFGREIDTQYF. The CDR3 DNA sequence: TGTGCCAGCAGCTTCGGGCGGGAGATTGATACGCAGTATTTT.

The chain carries TRBV28 and TRBJ2-1; TRBD1 agrees at 9 bases. CDR1 MDHEN and CDR2 SYDVKM come from the germline V gene. The length of the CDR3 is 15 residues. With V trimmed by 5 bases and J by 5 bases, 7 bases remained unmatched. DNA for the CDR3: TGTGCCAGCAGTCTCGGGGACAGGGCTAACAATGAGCAGTTCTTC. As protein: CASSLGDRANNEQFF.

This chain connects TRBV6-5 to TRBJ1-1, with D perhaps matching TRBD1 (6 bases). The germline V gene has CDR1 MNHEY and CDR2 SVGAGI. The germline V and J ends were trimmed by 0 bases and 3 bases, with 11 bases remaining between them. This CDR3 has 15 residues. The DNA of the CDR3 is TGTGCCAGCAGTTACTCTCAGGGGCCCCACACTGAAGCTTTCTTT. This encodes CASSYSQGPHTEAFF.

Only one count was recorded for this clone. The rearrangement uses TRBV10-3 and TRBJ2-5; D may be TRBD1 (6 bases). Germline CDR1 is ENHRY and CDR2 is SYGVKD. The V end was cut by 5 bases, the J end by 2 bases, with 9 bases between. This CDR3 contains 13 residues. The CDR3 loop reads CAISRTEQETQYF. The CDR3 nucleotides read TGTGCCATCAGTCGGACAGAGCAAGAGACCCAGTACTTC.

The J gene is TRBJ2-4, the V gene TRBV6-1; TRBD1 might be the D (6 bases). The CDR3 has 16 amino acids. The germline V and J ends were trimmed by 0 bases and 9 bases, with 18 bases remaining between them. The germline V gene encodes CDR1 MNHNS and CDR2 SASEGT. CDR3 loop: CASSEAQGLDGAIQYF. The CDR3 DNA follows: TGTGCCAGCAGTGAAGCGCAGGGGCTAGACGGGGCCATTCAGTACTTC.

V gene TRBV12-5 combines with J gene TRBJ2-3; TRBD2 matches 8 bases. This CDR3 is built from 12 residues. CDR1 and CDR2 from the germline V gene are LGHNT and FRNRAP. The V gene end was trimmed by 6 bases and the J gene end by 8 bases; junction bases not matched to a gene: 4. The CDR3 loop is CASGRSGGTQYF. The CDR3 coding sequence is TGTGCTAGTGGACGGAGCGGGGGTACGCAGTATTTT. The full variable domain, in which reference TRBV12-5 and TRBJ2-3 provide the parts outside the CDR3, is DARVTQTPRHKVTEMGQEVTMRCQPILGHNTVFWYRQTMMQGLELLAYFRNRAPLDDSGMPKDRFSAEMPDATLATLKIQPSEPRDSAVYFCASGRSGGTQYFGPGTRLTVL.

The chain has TRBV5-4 and TRBJ2-1, with unresolved D. V gave up 4 bases and J gave up 0 bases, with 11 bases separating them. In germline, CDR1 is SGHNT, CDR2 YYREEE (reference sequence). CDR3 length: 15 amino acids. CDR3 nucleotides: TGTGCCAGCAGCCCACAGAGAGGCTCCTACAATGAGCAGTTCTTC. Translating it yields CASSPQRGSYNEQFF. Together with reference TRBV5-4 and TRBJ2-1, the CDR3 gives the full variable domain: ETGVTQSPTHLIKTRGQQVTLRCSSQSGHNTVSWYQQALGQGPQFIFQYYREEENGRGNFPPRFSGLQFPNYSSELNVNALELDDSALYLCASSPQRGSYNEQFFGPGTRLTVL.

The chain employs TRBV6-1 and TRBJ1-4; 7 positions match TRBD1. This CDR3 is built from 16 residues. The germline CDR1 and CDR2 sequences are MNHNS and SASEGT. V was clipped by 4 bases and J by 5 bases; unmatched bases: 10. The CDR3 coding sequence is TGTGCCAGCAGTGGATTAACAGGGGAATCCAATGAAAAACTGTTTTTT. It specifies CASSGLTGESNEKLFF.

This sequence joins TRBV7-6 and TRBJ2-3; D is unresolved. This CDR3 is built from 11 residues. V was clipped by 4 bases and J by 8 bases, with 7 bases between them. Germline lookup yields CDR1 SGHVS and CDR2 FNYEAQ. CDR3 amino acids: CASSSAATQYF. The CDR3 bases are TGTGCCAGCAGCTCCGCCGCTACGCAGTATTTT.

V usage is TRBV29-1 and J usage is TRBJ2-7; D gene unclear. Germline CDR1 is SQVTM and CDR2 is ANQGSEA. V lost 4 bases and J lost 1, with 11 bases in between. This CDR3 spans 13 amino acids. The CDR3 sequence: CSVAALQSYEQYF. The CDR3 DNA is TGCAGCGTTGCGGCACTCCAATCCTACGAGCAGTACTTC.

V usage is TRBV4-1 and J usage is TRBJ2-2, with 9 nucleotides matching TRBD2. Unmatched junction bases numbered 6, after V lost 0 bases and J lost 7 bases. Germline CDR1 and CDR2: MGHRA and YSYEKL. This CDR3 has 16 amino acids. CDR3 nucleotides: TGCGCCAGCAGCCAAGAGGCGGGGGGGAGAGTCGGGGAGCTGTTTTTT. Amino acids: CASSQEAGGRVGELFF.

The count of this clone is one. J is TRBJ1-2 and V is TRBV30; D is undetermined. V was clipped by 2 bases and J by 9 bases, with 10 bases between them. Germline V gene data show CDR1 as GTSNPN and CDR2 as SVGIG (reference sequence). CDR3 size: 11 residues. CDR3 sequence: CAWSRSMSYTF. For the CDR3, the DNA is TGTGCCTGGAGTAGGTCCATGAGCTACACCTTC.

The chain employs TRBV9 and TRBJ2-4, with TRBD2 matching 7 bases. Trimming cost V 0 bases and J 0 bases; bases outside gene matches: 3. This CDR3 contains 16 residues. CDR1 and CDR2 from the germline V gene are SGDLS and YYNGEE. In DNA form, the CDR3 reads TGTGCCAGCAGCGTAGTGGGGGAGGGAGCCAAAAACATTCAGTACTTC. The encoded protein is CASSVVGEGAKNIQYF. The complete variable domain, with remaining parts taken from reference TRBV9 and TRBJ2-4, reads DSGVTQTPKHLITATGQRVTLRCSPRSGDLSVYWYQQSLDQGLQFLIQYYNGEERAKGNILERFSAQQFPDLHSELNLSSLELGDSALYFCASSVVGEGAKNIQYFGAGTRLSVL.

The chain combines TRBV27 with TRBJ2-1, with 11 nucleotides matching TRBD2. The CDR3 is 18 amino acids. CDR1 is MNHEY, CDR2 SMNVEV, per germline (reference sequence). With V trimmed by 8 bases and J by 3 bases, 15 bases remained unmatched. DNA of the CDR3: TGTGCCAGCCTCAAATGGGGGATCGGACTAGCGGGCTACAATGAGCAGTTCTTC. This gives the protein CASLKWGIGLAGYNEQFF.

The gene calls are TRBV6-5 and TRBJ1-1, with D possibly being TRBD1 (5 bases). The CDR3 has 14 residues. The germline V and J ends were trimmed by 8 bases and 7 bases, with 20 bases remaining between them. Germline CDR1 is MNHEY and CDR2 is SVGAGI. For the CDR3, the DNA is TGTGCCAGCCGTACCCATAGAAAGGGGAATGAAGCTTTCTTT. It encodes CASRTHRKGNEAFF.

V is TRBV5-4 and J is TRBJ2-3, with TRBD1 identical over 8 bases. J lost 3 bases, V lost 1 base, and 7 bases had no gene match. The germline gives CDR1 SGHNT, CDR2 YYREEE (reference sequence). The CDR3 runs to 16 residues. The CDR3 nucleotides read TGTGCCAGCAGCTTGTCAGGGGGCATGGGAACAGATACGCAGTATTTT. Its protein product is CASSLSGGMGTDTQYF.